This TCR beta chain comes out of a study of T cell responses to AZD1222 COVID-19 vaccine. Study-level findings and limits: Unmutated variant regions are reportedly targeted by nearly half of spike-specific TCRs. Repertoire sampling happened only post peak T cell response. Rises in breadth and depth of Spike-specific TCRs came after two AZD1222 doses.

This clone was counted once. Its matching antigen is unknown. The V gene end was trimmed by 4 bases and the J gene end by 0 bases; junction bases not matched to a gene: 2. The CDR3 consists of 15 residues. Germline-derived CDR1 and CDR2 are SGHRS and YFSETQ. The method was immunoSEQ multiplex PCR; TCRdb's version includes in-frame clones alone and lacks a portion of them. The sample lists 130,000 to 150,000 clones; under 95% were seen once. The source is an adult in good health. Sequenced here: peripheral blood, sampled on day 0 of MenACWY control vaccination. The gene calls are TRBV5-1 and TRBJ2-5; 11 bases line up with TRBD1. The CDR3 reads CASSRDRGYQETQYF. CDR3 in DNA: TGCGCCAGCAGCCGGGACAGGGGGTACCAAGAGACCCAGTACTTC.